The 30 T cell receptor beta chains below all came from one sample that was sequenced in a study of shared clonotypes between healthy human individuals. Sequenced by immunoSEQ multiplex PCR; TCRdb stores in-frame clones only, minus some. The table records approximately 640,000 clones, around 90% of them present only once. The sample was memory CD8+ T cells from PBMCs. The subset denotes: CD45RO+ cells pooled with CCR7-negative TemRA cells. The receptors derive from a man aged 18 to 35 in good health. Some clones in this sample may be carry-over from other donors' samples.

Turning to this clone: The sample contains more than one DNA sequence encoding this CDR3. J is TRBJ2-7 and V is TRBV4-1; tentatively, D is TRBD1 or TRBD2 (5 bases each). This CDR3 region has 15 residues. Trimming pared 3 bases from V and 0 bases from J, leaving 12 bases between. Per the germline V gene, CDR1 is MGHRA and CDR2 is YSYEKL. CDR3 amino acids: CASSQGPSSSYEQYF. The CDR3 coding sequence is TGCGCCAGCAGCCAGGGACCTTCTAGCTCCTACGAGCAGTACTTC.

The gene calls are TRBV6-5 and TRBJ2-7, with D possibly being TRBD1 (6 bases). In germline, CDR1 is MNHEY, CDR2 SVGAGI. CDR3 length: 15 amino acids. V was shortened by 0 bases and J by 2 bases, with 11 bases between the two germline ends. The CDR3: CASSYSDSATYEQYF. The CDR3 coding sequence is TGTGCCAGCAGTTACTCGGACAGCGCTACCTACGAGCAGTACTTC.

This clone is deemed medium-sized. The chain recombines TRBV5-4 with TRBJ1-1; no definite D call. Trimming left V 4 bases short and J 0 bases short, with 19 bases between. The V gene's germline CDR1 is SGHNT and CDR2 YYREEE (reference sequence). The CDR3 length is 17 residues. CDR3 sequence reads: CASSPEPTSLVNTEAFF. Here the CDR3 DNA reads TGTGCCAGCAGCCCGGAGCCGACAAGTTTGGTGAACACTGAAGCTTTCTTT. Together with reference TRBV5-4 and TRBJ1-1, the CDR3 gives the full variable domain: ETGVTQSPTHLIKTRGQQVTLRCSSQSGHNTVSWYQQALGQGPQFIFQYYREEENGRGNFPPRFSGLQFPNYSSELNVNALELDDSALYLCASSPEPTSLVNTEAFFGQGTRLTVV.

This rearrangement joins TRBV11-2 to TRBJ2-7; 12 bases fit TRBD1. From germline, CDR1 is SGHAT and CDR2 FQNNGV. The junction had 9 bases not matched to a gene; V was cut back by 6 bases and J by 3 bases. The CDR3 has 16 amino acids. The CDR3 DNA is TGTGCCAGCAGTTCTCGGGACAGGGGGCGCAACTACGAGCAGTACTTC. Its translation is CASSSRDRGRNYEQYF. The whole variable domain, remainder taken from reference TRBV11-2 and TRBJ2-7, is EAGVAQSPRYKIIEKRQSVAFWCNPISGHATLYWYQQILGQGPKLLIQFQNNGVVDDSQLPKDRFSAERLKGVDSTLKIQPAKLEDSAVYLCASSSRDRGRNYEQYFGPGTRLTVT.

Written as DNA, the CDR3 is TGTGCCAGCAGTGGGACAGGGGGCGCAGGCTATGGCTACACCTTC. Its protein product is CASSGTGGAGYGYTF. The genes are TRBV2 and TRBJ1-2; 11 bases line up with TRBD1. J lost 4 bases, V lost 4 bases, and 5 bases had no gene match. Germline assignment: CDR1 SNHLY and CDR2 FYNNEI. The CDR3 is made up of 15 amino acids.

This rearrangement joins TRBV11-2 to TRBJ2-7; TRBD2 matches 8 bases. This CDR3 spans 17 amino acids. Per germline, CDR1 SGHAT and CDR2 FQNNGV. V lost 2 bases, J lost 6 bases, and 15 bases stayed unmatched. The CDR3 nucleotides read TGTGCCAGCAGCTTAACTTCCTTAGCGGGAATAGCACGCGAGCAGTACTTC. Translation: CASSLTSLAGIAREQYF.

The V gene is TRBV7-9, the J gene TRBJ2-1; maybe TRBD2 (6 bases). Germline values: CDR1 SEHNR, CDR2 FQNEAQ (reference sequence). This CDR3 comprises 13 residues. Between the trimmed V and J ends, which lost 5 bases and 6 bases, there was a span of 11 bases. The DNA for the CDR3 is TGTGCCAGCAGCCTGGGACTTCCCAATGAGCAGTTCTTC. Translating gives CASSLGLPNEQFF.

A single count supports this clone. The chain is built from TRBV27 and TRBJ1-1; weak D call: TRBD1 (6 bases). V was clipped by 2 bases and J by 8 bases, with 12 bases between them. CDR1 and CDR2 from the germline V gene are MNHEY and SMNVEV (reference sequence). The CDR3 length is 13 residues. CDR3 sequence reads: CASSLNQGTEAFF. CDR3 bases: TGTGCCAGCAGTTTAAACCAGGGGACCGAAGCTTTCTTT.

This clone was recorded once. The chain has TRBV27 and TRBJ1-1; the D is unclear. Germline V CDR1 and CDR2: MNHEY, SMNVEV (reference sequence). The CDR3 length is 11 residues. CDR3 nucleotides: TGTGTTAGCTTACGGGGCACTGAAGCTTTCTTT. Protein sequence: CVSLRGTEAFF.

The chain uses TRBV19 and TRBJ2-7, with D possibly TRBD2 on 6 matching bases. V gave up 3 bases and J gave up 0 bases, with 12 bases separating them. This CDR3 contains 15 residues. Germline-derived CDR1 and CDR2 are LNHDA and SQIVND (reference sequence). The CDR3 DNA reads as TGTGCCAGTAGTATCGTCGGGAGCCCCTCCTACGAGCAGTACTTC. This codes for CASSIVGSPSYEQYF.

The chain combines TRBV27 with TRBJ2-2; possibly TRBD1 for D (6 bases). V was pared by 2 bases and J by 7 bases, with 14 bases between. Germline values: CDR1 MNHEY, CDR2 SMNVEV (reference sequence). The CDR3 runs 15 residues. The CDR3 is CASSLGSEGGGELFF. The CDR3 DNA is TGTGCCAGCAGTTTAGGGTCCGAAGGGGGCGGGGAGCTGTTTTTT.

The genes are TRBV5-6 and TRBJ2-1; D might be TRBD2 (6 bases). Between the trimmed V and J ends, which lost 1 base and 7 bases, there was a span of 15 bases. The CDR3 spans 15 residues. From germline, CDR1 is SGHDT and CDR2 YYEEEE. The CDR3 loop reads CASSLRRDGWNEQFF. CDR3 bases: TGTGCCAGCAGCTTGAGGCGGGACGGCTGGAATGAGCAGTTCTTC.

V and J are TRBV27 and TRBJ1-2, with 7 bases aligning to TRBD1. The V and J ends lost 7 bases and 8 bases, in that order; junction bases with no gene match: 16. Germline CDR1 is MNHEY and CDR2 is SMNVEV (reference sequence). The CDR3 spans 15 residues. CDR3 region: CASMGQHLLGKGYTF. CDR3 coding DNA: TGTGCCAGCATGGGACAGCACCTGCTGGGGAAAGGCTACACCTTC.

The CDR3 is CSVDGQDGYEQYF. The CDR3 nucleotides read TGCAGCGTTGATGGGCAGGACGGCTACGAGCAGTACTTC. The chain joins TRBV29-1 to TRBJ2-7; no clear D gene. Trimming stripped 3 bases from V and 3 bases from J, with 12 bases between. Per germline, CDR1 SQVTM and CDR2 ANQGSEA. This CDR3 has 13 amino acids.

This chain joins TRBV9 and TRBJ2-7; TRBD1 is a possible D gene (5 bases). Germline V gives CDR1 SGDLS, CDR2 YYNGEE. CDR3 length equals 13 residues. V shed 5 bases and J shed 2 bases, with 11 bases lying between them. CDR3 bases: TGTGCCAGCAGTCCCACAGGAGCCTACGAGCAGTACTTC. This sequence encodes CASSPTGAYEQYF.

The chain joins TRBV5-1 to TRBJ2-5, with no clear D. Per the germline V gene, CDR1 is SGHRS and CDR2 is YFSETQ. The CDR3 length is 17 residues. Trimming took off 2 bases at V and 0 bases at J, with 17 bases between the two ends. In DNA form, the CDR3 reads TGCGCCAGCAGCTTTCGACCAGAAATGGGGTACCAAGAGACCCAGTACTTC. Its protein is CASSFRPEMGYQETQYF.

The chain employs TRBV2 and TRBJ2-3, with D perhaps matching TRBD2 (6 bases). Germline CDR1 is SNHLY and CDR2 is FYNNEI. The CDR3 runs to 16 residues. The V end lost 1 base, the J end lost 6 bases, and 17 bases lay between the germline ends. Here the CDR3 DNA reads TGTGCCAGCAGTGAAGGGGGGGAAGTGTATTTGGATACGCAGTATTTT. This sequence encodes CASSEGGEVYLDTQYF. Together with reference TRBV2 and TRBJ2-3, the CDR3 gives the full variable domain: EPEVTQTPSHQVTQMGQEVILRCVPISNHLYFYWYRQILGQKVEFLVSFYNNEISEKSEIFDDQFSVERPDGSNFTLKIRSTKLEDSAMYFCASSEGGEVYLDTQYFGPGTRLTVL.

The J gene is TRBJ2-5, the V gene TRBV7-2, with 7 bases identical to TRBD1. The CDR3 has 15 residues. CDR1 is SGHTA and CDR2 is FQGNSA in the germline V gene. The trim removed 5 bases at V and 1 base at J, leaving 7 bases unmatched. The CDR3 is CASSPVTGFQETQYF. CDR3 coding DNA: TGTGCCAGCAGCCCTGTGACAGGGTTCCAAGAGACCCAGTACTTC.

The chain uses TRBV7-8 and TRBJ2-5; maybe TRBD2 (6 bases). The CDR3 has 14 amino acids. The ends were cut back, 5 bases at V and 3 bases at J, with 13 bases in the middle. CDR1 and CDR2 (germline): SGHVS, FQNEAQ. Written as DNA, the CDR3 is TGTGCCAGCAGCCCCTGGGAGCGGGAAGAGACCCAGTACTTC. It is translated as CASSPWEREETQYF.

The chain links TRBV29-1 to TRBJ2-2; 11 bases align to TRBD2. This CDR3 has 15 amino acids. V trimming: 7 bases; J trimming: 4 bases; junction bases outside the gene matches: 8. Per the germline V gene, CDR1 is SQVTM and CDR2 is ANQGSEA. CDR3 protein: CSAAGTSGSTGELFF. CDR3 DNA sequence: TGCAGCGCCGCCGGGACTAGCGGTAGCACCGGGGAGCTGTTTTTT.

This sequence joins TRBV7-9 and TRBJ1-2, with 10 bases lining up with TRBD1. Trimming took 0 bases from V and 8 from J; bases not matched to a gene: 3. CDR1 SEHNR and CDR2 FQNEAQ come from the germline V gene (reference sequence). The CDR3 extends over 14 amino acids. This CDR3 is CASSLAGTGVGYTF. In DNA form, the CDR3 reads TGTGCCAGCAGCTTAGCCGGGACAGGGGTCGGCTACACCTTC.

The CDR3 nucleotides read TGCGCCAGCAGTGAGTCGAGAGGGCCCCCAGATACGCAGTATTTT. Encoded protein: CASSESRGPPDTQYF. The J gene is TRBJ2-3, the V gene TRBV10-2; possible D gene TRBD2, 5 bases. The CDR3 spans 15 residues. Trimming took 0 bases from V and 4 from J, leaving 11 bases between them. From germline, CDR1 is WSHSY and CDR2 SAAADI.

This chain uses TRBV29-1 with TRBJ1-2, with TRBD1 matching over 7 bases. This CDR3 is built from 12 residues. Trimming at V came to 0 bases and at J to 8 bases, leaving 3 bases not matched to a gene. Germline V gene sequence: CDR1 SQVTM, CDR2 ANQGSEA. For the CDR3, the DNA is TGCAGCGTTGAAGAACAGGGGCCCGGCTACACCTTC. Its protein product is CSVEEQGPGYTF.

The chain joins TRBV6-1 to TRBJ2-7; TRBD1 matches 7 bases. The germline V gene encodes CDR1 MNHNS and CDR2 SASEGT. CDR3 length: 15 amino acids. V shed 5 bases, J shed 7 bases, and the junction held 14 bases outside the gene matches. The CDR3 nucleotides are TGTGCCAGCAGTCCCCCTCGGGACAGTGGCCTGGAGCAGTACTTC. As protein: CASSPPRDSGLEQYF.

This clone appeared once. The chain uses TRBV9 and TRBJ2-3; D ambiguous. Trimming stripped 3 bases from V and 3 bases from J, with 2 bases between. Germline values: CDR1 SGDLS, CDR2 YYNGEE. This CDR3 comprises 11 residues. This CDR3 is CASSETDTQYF. In DNA, the CDR3 is TGTGCCAGCAGCGAGACAGATACGCAGTATTTT.

This rearrangement joins TRBV28 to TRBJ2-7, with 8 positions matching TRBD1. The germline V gene encodes CDR1 MDHEN and CDR2 SYDVKM. The junction had 9 bases not matched to a gene; V was cut back by 4 bases and J by 7 bases. The CDR3 length is 14 residues. CDR3 region: CASSSDRVGSEQYF. CDR3 DNA: TGTGCCAGCAGTTCGGACAGGGTAGGATCTGAGCAGTACTTC.

The genes are TRBV9 and TRBJ1-1, with a tentative D call TRBD1 (6 bases). CDR1 and CDR2 from the germline V gene are SGDLS and YYNGEE. The length of the CDR3 is 15 residues. The ends were cut back, 4 bases at V and 5 bases at J, with 18 bases in the middle. This CDR3 is CASSPTRGGGTEAFF. The DNA for the CDR3 is TGTGCCAGCAGCCCTACCCGGGGGGGCGGGACTGAAGCTTTCTTT.

The rearrangement joins TRBV28 to TRBJ1-4; TRBD1 is a possible D gene (5 bases). The CDR3 length is 15 residues. Per the germline V gene, CDR1 is MDHEN and CDR2 is SYDVKM. V was clipped by 4 bases and J by 8 bases, with 17 bases between them. As DNA, the CDR3 is TGTGCCAGCAGTTGGAATTTAGTCGCAGGGGAAAAACTGTTTTTT. This sequence encodes CASSWNLVAGEKLFF. Supplemented by reference TRBV28 and TRBJ1-4, the full variable domain reads DVKVTQSSRYLVKRTGEKVFLECVQDMDHENMFWYRQDPGLGLRLIYFSYDVKMKEKGDIPEGYSVSREKKERFSLILESASTNQTSMYLCASSWNLVAGEKLFFGSGTQLSVL.

The chain combines TRBV28 with TRBJ2-7; no clear D gene. Germline V CDR1 and CDR2: MDHEN, SYDVKM. Between the trimmed V and J ends, which lost 3 bases and 4 bases, there was a span of 7 bases. The CDR3 length is 12 residues. The CDR3 loop reads CASSFPQYEQYF. The CDR3, as DNA: TGTGCCAGCAGTTTCCCACAGTACGAGCAGTACTTC.

The J gene is TRBJ2-1, the V gene TRBV6-4; the D is unclear. Germline V CDR1 and CDR2: MRHNA, SNTAGT. The CDR3 has 15 residues. Trimming left V 4 bases short and J 8 bases short, with 18 bases between. The CDR3 protein is CASSAKLSPSHEQFF. CDR3 nucleotide sequence: TGTGCCAGCAGTGCGAAACTATCGCCTTCCCATGAGCAGTTCTTC.